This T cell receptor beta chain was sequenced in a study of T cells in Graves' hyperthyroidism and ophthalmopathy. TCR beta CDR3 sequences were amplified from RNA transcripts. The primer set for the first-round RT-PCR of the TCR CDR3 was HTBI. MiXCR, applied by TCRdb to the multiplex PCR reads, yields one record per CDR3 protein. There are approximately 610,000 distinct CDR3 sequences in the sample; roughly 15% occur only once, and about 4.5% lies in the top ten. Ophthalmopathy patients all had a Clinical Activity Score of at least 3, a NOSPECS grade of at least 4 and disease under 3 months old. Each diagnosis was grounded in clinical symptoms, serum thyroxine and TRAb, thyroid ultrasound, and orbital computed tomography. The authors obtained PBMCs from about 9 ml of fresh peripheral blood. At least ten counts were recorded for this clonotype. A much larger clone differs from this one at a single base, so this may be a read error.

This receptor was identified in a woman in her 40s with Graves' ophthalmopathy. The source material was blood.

CDR3 protein: CANSTQGETQYF. The CDR3 DNA is TGTGCCAACAGTACTCAGGGAGAGACCCAGTACTTC. V and J are TRBV6-2 or TRBV6-3 and TRBJ2-5, with D possibly TRBD1 on 5 matching bases. The CDR3 consists of 12 residues. Per the germline V gene, CDR1 is MNHEY and CDR2 is SVGEGT.